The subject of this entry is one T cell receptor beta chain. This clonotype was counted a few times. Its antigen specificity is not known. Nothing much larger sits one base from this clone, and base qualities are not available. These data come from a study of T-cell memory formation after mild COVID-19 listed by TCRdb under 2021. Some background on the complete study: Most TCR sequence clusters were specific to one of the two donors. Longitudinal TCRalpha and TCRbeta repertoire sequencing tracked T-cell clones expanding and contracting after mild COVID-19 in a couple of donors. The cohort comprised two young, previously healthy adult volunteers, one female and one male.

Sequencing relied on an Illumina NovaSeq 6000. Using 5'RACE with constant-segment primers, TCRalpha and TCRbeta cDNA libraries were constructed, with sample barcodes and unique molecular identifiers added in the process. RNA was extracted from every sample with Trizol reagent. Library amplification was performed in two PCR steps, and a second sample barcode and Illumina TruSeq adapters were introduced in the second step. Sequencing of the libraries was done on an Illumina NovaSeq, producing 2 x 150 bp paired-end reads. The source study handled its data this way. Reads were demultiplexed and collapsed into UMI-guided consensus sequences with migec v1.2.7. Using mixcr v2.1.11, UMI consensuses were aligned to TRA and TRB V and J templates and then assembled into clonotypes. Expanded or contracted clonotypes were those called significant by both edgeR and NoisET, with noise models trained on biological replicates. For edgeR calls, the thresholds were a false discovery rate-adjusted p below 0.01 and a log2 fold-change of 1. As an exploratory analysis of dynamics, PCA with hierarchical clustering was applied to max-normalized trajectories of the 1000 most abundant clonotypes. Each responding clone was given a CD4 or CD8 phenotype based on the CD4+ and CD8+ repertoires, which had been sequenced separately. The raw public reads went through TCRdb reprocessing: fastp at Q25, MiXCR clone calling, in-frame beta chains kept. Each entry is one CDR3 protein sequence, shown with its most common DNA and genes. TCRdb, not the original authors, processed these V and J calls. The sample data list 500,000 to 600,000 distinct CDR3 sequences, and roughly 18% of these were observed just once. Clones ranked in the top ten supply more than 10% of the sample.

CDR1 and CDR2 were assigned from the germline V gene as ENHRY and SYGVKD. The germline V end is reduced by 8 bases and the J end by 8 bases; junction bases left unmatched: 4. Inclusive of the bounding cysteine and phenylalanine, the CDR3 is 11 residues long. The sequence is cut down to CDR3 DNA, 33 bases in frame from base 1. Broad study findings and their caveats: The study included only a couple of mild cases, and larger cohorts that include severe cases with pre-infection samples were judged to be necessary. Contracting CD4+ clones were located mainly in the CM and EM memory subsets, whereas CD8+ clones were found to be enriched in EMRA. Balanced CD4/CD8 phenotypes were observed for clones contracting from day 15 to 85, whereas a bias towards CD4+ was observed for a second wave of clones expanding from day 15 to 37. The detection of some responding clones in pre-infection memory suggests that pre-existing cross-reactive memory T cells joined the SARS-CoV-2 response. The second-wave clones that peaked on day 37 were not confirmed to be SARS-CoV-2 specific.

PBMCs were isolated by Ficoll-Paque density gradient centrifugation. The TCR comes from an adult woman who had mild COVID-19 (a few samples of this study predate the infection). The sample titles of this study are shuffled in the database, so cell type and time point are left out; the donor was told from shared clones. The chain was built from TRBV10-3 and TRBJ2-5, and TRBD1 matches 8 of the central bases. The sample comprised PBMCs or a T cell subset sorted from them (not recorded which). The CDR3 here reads CAIGDRGTQYF. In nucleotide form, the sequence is TGTGCCATCGGAGACAGGGGCACCCAGTACTTC.